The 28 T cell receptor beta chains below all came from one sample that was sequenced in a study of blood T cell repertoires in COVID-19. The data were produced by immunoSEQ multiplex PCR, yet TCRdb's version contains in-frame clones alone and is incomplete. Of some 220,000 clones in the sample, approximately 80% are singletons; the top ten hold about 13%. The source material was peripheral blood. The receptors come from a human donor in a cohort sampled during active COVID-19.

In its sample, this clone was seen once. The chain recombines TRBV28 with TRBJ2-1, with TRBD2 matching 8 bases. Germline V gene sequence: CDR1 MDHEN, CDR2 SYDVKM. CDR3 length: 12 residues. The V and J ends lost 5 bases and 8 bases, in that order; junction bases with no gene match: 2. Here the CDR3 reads CASSRGGYEQFF. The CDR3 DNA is TGTGCCAGCAGTCGGGGGGGCTATGAGCAGTTCTTC.

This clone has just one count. The CDR3 reads CASSLSGRGQETQYF. CDR3 sequence (DNA): TGTGCCAGCAGCTTATCCGGGAGGGGACAAGAGACCCAGTACTTC. The V gene is TRBV11-2, the J gene TRBJ2-5, with 8 bases identical to TRBD2. V lost 2 bases and J lost 2; bases outside the gene matches: 4. Germline V gene sequence: CDR1 SGHAT, CDR2 FQNNGV. CDR3 length equals 15 residues.

The CDR3 sequence: CSVAAGGSGTGELFF. CDR3 bases: TGCAGCGTCGCCGCAGGGGGCTCAGGCACCGGGGAGCTGTTTTTT. The V call is TRBV29-1, the J call TRBJ2-2, with 8 bases identical to TRBD1. The V gene's germline CDR1 is SQVTM and CDR2 ANQGSEA. The CDR3 length is 15 residues. The junction had 10 bases not matched to a gene; V was cut back by 6 bases and J by 4 bases.

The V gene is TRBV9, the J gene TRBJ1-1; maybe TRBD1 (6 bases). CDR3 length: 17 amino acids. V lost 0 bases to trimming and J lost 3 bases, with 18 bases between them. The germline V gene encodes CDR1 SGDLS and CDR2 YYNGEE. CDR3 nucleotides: TGTGCCAGCAGCGTAGGGAGGGGGGGATCCGTGGACACTGAAGCTTTCTTT. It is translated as CASSVGRGGSVDTEAFF.

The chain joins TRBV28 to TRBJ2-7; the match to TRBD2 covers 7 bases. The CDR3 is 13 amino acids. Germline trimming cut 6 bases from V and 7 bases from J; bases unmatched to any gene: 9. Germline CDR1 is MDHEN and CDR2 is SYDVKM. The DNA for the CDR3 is TGTGCCAGCAGCCCTATCGGGGGACTAGAGCAGTACTTC. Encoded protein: CASSPIGGLEQYF.

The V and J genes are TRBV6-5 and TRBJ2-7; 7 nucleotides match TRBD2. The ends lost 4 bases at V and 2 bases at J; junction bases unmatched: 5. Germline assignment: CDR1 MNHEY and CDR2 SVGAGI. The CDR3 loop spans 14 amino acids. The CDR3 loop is CASSSGRVAYEQYF. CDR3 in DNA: TGTGCCAGCAGTTCTGGGAGGGTCGCCTACGAGCAGTACTTC.

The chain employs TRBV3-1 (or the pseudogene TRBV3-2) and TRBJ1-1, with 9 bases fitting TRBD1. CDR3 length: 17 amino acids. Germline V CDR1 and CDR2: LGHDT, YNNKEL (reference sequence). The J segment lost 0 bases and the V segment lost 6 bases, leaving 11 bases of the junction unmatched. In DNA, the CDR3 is TGTGCCAGCAGGGATCTAACAGGGGGCGGGATGAACACTGAAGCTTTCTTT. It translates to CASRDLTGGGMNTEAFF.

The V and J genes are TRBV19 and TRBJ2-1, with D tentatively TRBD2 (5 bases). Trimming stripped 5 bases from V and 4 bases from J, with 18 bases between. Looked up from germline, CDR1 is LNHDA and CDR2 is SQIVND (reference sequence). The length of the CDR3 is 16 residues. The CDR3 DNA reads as TGTGCCAGTAGTCCCCGGAGGAGTCGGACTTACAATGAGCAGTTCTTC. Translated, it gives CASSPRRSRTYNEQFF.

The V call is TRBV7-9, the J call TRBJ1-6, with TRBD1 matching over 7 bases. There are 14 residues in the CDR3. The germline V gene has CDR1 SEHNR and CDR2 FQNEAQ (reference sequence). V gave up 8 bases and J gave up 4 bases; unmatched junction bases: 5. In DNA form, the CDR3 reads TGTGCCAGCCAGGGGACAGAATATAATTCACCCCTCCACTTT. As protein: CASQGTEYNSPLHF. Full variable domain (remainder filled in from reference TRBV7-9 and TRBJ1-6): DTGVSQNPRHKITKRGQNVTFRCDPISEHNRLYWYRQTLGQGPEFLTYFQNEAQLEKSRLLSDRFSAERPKGSFSTLEIQRTEQGDSAMYLCASQGTEYNSPLHFGNGTRLTVT.

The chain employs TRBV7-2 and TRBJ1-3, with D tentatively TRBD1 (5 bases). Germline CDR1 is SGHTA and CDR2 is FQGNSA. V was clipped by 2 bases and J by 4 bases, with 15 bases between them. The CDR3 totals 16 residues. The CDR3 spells CASSLFYGGAGNTIYF. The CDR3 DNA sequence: TGTGCCAGCAGCTTATTCTACGGGGGAGCCGGAAACACCATATATTTT. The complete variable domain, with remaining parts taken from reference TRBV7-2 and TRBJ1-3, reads GAGVSQSPSNKVTEKGKDVELRCDPISGHTALYWYRQSLGQGLEFLIYFQGNSAPDKSGLPSDRFSAERTGGSVSTLTIQRTQQEDSAVYLCASSLFYGGAGNTIYFGEGSWLTVV.

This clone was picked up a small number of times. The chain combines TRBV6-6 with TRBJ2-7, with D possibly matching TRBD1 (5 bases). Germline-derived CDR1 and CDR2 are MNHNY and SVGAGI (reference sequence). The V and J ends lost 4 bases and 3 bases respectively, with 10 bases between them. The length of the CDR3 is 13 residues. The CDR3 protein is CASSWSGLYEQYF. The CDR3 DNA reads TGTGCCAGCAGTTGGTCAGGGCTCTACGAGCAGTACTTC.

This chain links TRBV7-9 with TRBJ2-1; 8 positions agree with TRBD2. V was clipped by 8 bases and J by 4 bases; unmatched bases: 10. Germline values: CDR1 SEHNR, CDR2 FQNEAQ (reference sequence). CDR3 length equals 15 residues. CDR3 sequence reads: CASSRPLAEYNEQFF. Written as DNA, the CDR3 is TGTGCCAGCTCCCGGCCACTAGCGGAATACAATGAGCAGTTCTTC.

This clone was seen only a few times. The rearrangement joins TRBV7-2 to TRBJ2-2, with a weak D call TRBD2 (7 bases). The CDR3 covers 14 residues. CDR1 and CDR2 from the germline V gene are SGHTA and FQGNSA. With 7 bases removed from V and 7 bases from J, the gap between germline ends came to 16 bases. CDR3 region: CASTLGGRFGELFF. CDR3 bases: TGTGCCAGCACCCTGGGGGGGCGCTTCGGGGAGCTGTTTTTT.

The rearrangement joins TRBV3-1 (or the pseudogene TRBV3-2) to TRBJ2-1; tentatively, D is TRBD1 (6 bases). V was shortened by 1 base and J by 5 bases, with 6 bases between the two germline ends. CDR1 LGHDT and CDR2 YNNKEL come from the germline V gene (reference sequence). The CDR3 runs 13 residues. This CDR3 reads CASSQAGDNEQFF. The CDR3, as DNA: TGTGCCAGCAGCCAAGCAGGGGACAATGAGCAGTTCTTC.

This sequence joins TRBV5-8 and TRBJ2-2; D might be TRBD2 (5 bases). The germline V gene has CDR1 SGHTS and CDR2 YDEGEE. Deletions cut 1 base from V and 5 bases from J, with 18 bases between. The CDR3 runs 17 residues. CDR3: CASSLRRVGVRTGELFF. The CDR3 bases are TGTGCCAGCAGCTTGAGAAGGGTCGGGGTGAGGACCGGGGAGCTGTTTTTT.

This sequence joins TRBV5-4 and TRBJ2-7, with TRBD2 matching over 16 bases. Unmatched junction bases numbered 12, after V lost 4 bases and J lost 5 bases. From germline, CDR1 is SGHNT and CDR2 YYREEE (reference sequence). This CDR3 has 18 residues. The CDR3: CASSPGTSGRAGFNEQYF. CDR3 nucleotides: TGTGCCAGCAGCCCCGGGACTAGCGGGAGGGCCGGGTTCAACGAGCAGTACTTC.

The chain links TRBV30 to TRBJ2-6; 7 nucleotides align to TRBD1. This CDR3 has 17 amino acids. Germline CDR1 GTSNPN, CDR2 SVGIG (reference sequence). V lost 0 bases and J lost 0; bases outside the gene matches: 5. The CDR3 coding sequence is TGTGCCTGGAGTGTAGGGACAGCCGGCTCTGGGGCCAACGTCCTGACTTTC. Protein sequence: CAWSVGTAGSGANVLTF.

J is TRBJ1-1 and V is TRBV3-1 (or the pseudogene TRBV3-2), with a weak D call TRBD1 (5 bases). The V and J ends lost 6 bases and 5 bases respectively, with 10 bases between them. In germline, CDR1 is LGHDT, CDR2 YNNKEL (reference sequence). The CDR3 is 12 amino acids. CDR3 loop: CASRLGETEAFF. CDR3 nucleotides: TGTGCCAGCAGGCTAGGGGAAACTGAAGCTTTCTTT.

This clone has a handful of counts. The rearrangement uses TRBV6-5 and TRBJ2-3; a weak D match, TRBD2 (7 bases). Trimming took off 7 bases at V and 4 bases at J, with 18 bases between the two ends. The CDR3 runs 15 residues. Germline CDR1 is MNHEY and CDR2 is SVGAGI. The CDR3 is CASIRGGGPPDTQYF. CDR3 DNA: TGTGCCAGCATACGAGGGGGGGGCCCCCCAGATACGCAGTATTTT.

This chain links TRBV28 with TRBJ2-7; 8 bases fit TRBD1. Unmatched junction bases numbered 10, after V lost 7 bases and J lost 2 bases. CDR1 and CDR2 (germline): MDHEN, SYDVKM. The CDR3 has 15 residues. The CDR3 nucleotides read TGTGCCAGCATCCCCGGGACAGGCCTTCCCTACGAGCAGTACTTC. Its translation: CASIPGTGLPYEQYF.

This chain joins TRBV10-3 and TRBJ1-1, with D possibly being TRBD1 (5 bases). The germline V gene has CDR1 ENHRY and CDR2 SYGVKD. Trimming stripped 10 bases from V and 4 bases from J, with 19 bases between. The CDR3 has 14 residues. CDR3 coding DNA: TGTGCCACCCTGGCCGGGACTCAGGGCACTGAAGCTTTCTTT. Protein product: CATLAGTQGTEAFF.

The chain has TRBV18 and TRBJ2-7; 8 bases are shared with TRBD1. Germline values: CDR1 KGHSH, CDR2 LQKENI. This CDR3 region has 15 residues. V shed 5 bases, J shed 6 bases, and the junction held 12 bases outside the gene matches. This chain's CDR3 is CASSAGTGFRSEQYF. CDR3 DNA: TGTGCCAGCTCAGCCGGGACAGGCTTTCGGTCCGAGCAGTACTTC.

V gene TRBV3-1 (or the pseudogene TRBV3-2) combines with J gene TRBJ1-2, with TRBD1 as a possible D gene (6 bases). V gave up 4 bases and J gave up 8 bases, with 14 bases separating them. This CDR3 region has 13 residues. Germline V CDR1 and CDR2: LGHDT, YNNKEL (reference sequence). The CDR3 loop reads CASSLRGDTGYTF. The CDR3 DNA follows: TGTGCCAGCAGCCTCCGAGGGGACACCGGCTACACCTTC.

DNA of the CDR3: TGCGCCAGCAGCTTAAGAAGACAGGGCTCGAACACCGGGGAGCTGTTTTTT. Translated, it gives CASSLRRQGSNTGELFF. The rearrangement links TRBV5-1 to TRBJ2-2; TRBD1 matches 7 bases. CDR1 SGHRS and CDR2 YFSETQ come from the germline V gene. V was pared by 2 bases and J by 0 bases, with 7 bases of the junction left unmatched. CDR3 length equals 17 residues.

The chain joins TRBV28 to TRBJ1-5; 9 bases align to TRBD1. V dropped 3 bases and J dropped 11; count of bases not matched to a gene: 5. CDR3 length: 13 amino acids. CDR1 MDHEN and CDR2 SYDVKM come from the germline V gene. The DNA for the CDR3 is TGTGCCAGCAGTTTTATCAGGGACAGGGCCCAGCATTTT. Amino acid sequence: CASSFIRDRAQHF.

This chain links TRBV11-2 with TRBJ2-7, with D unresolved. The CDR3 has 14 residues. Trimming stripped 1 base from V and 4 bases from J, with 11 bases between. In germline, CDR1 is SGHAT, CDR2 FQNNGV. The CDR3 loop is CASSLGRFEYEQYF. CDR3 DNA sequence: TGTGCCAGCAGCTTAGGCAGGTTTGAGTACGAGCAGTACTTC.

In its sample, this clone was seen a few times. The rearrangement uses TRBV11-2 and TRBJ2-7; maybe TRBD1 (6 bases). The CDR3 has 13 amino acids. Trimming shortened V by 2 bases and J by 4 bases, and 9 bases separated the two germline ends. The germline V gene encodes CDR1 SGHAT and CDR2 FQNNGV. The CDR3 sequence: CASSLTRGYEQYF. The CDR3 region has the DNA TGTGCCAGCAGCTTAACCAGGGGTTACGAGCAGTACTTC.

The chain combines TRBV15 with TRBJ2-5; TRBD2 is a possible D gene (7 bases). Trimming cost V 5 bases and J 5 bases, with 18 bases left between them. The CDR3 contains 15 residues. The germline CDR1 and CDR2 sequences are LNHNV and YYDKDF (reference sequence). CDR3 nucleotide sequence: TGTGCCACCAGCGGGGATCGGGGGGCTTGGGAGACCCAGTACTTC. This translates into CATSGDRGAWETQYF.